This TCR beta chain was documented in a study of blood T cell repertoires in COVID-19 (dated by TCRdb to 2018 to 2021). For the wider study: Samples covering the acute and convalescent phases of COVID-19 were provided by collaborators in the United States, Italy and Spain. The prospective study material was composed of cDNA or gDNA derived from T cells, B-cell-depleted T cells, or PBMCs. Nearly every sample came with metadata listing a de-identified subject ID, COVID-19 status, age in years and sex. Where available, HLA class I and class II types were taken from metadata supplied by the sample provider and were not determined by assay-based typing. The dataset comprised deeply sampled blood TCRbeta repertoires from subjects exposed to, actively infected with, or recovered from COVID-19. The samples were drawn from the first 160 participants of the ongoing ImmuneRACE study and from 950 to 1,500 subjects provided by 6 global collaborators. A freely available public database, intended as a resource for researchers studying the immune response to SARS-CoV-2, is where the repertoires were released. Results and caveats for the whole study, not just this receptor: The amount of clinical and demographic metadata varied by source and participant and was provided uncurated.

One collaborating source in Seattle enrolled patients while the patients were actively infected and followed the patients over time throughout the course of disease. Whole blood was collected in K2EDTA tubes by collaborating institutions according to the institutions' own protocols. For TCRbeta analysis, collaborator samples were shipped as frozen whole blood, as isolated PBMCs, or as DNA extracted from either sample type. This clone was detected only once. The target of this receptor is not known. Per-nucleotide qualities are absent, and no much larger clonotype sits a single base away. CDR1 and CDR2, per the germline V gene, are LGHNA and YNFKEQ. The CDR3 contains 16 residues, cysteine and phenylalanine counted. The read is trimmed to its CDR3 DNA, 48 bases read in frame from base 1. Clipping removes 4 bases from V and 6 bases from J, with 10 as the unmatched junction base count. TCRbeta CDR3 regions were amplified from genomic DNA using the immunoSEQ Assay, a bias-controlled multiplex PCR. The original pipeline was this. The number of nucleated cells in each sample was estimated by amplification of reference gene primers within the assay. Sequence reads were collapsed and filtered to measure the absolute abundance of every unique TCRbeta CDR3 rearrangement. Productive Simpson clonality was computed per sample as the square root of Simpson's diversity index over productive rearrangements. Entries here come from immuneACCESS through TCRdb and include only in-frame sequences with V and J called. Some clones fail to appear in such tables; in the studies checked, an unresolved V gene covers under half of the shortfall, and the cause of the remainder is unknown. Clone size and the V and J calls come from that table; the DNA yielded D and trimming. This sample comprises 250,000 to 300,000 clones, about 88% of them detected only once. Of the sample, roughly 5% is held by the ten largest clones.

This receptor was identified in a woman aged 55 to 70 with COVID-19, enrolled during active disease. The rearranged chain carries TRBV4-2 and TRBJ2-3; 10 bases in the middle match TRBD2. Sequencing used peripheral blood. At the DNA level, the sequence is TGTGCCAGCAGCCCCCAAGCTAGCGGGAGCTTGGATACGCAGTATTTT. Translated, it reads CASSPQASGSLDTQYF.